The following is a TCR beta chain sequence with its context. These data originate in a study of T cells in tumors and immune-related adverse events. V was trimmed by 0 bases and J by 3 bases, leaving 10 bases between them. Germline V gene sequence: CDR1 SGHRS, CDR2 YFSETQ. The CDR3 contains 14 residues. The table came from immunoSEQ multiplex PCR; TCRdb's copy has only in-frame clones and leaves some out. The sample yields roughly 20,000 clones, 85% to 95% seen once. The clonotype was recovered from a female donor with metastatic renal cell carcinoma. Sequenced here: lymph node tissue, sampled from a patient treated with anti-PD-1 therapy. The V call is TRBV5-1, the J call TRBJ2-7; a possible D gene is TRBD2 (5 bases). CDR3 sequence (DNA): TGCGCCAGCAGCTTGGTCGGGGAAAACTACGAGCAGTACTTC. Its protein is CASSLVGENYEQYF.